This T cell receptor (beta chain) derives from a study of blood T cells in healthy people across ages. This CDR3 has 15 amino acids. Germline assignment: CDR1 SSHAT and CDR2 FNYEAQ (reference sequence). A sample-barcoded 5' primer and a J-beta primer mix were used in a second PCR of roughly 6 to 11 cycles. Every molecule of cDNA carried a tag from a template-switch adaptor with 12 random nucleotides. TCRdb itself ran the 5' RACE reads through MiXCR, one entry per CDR3 protein. This table has some 900,000 distinct CDR3 sequences, around 30% appearing once. Study observations and caveats: Naive CD4+ cells and diversity were both higher in long-lived donors than in aged donors. Because donor CMV status was unknown, expanded clonotype changes were possibly confounded.

This clonotype has at least ten counts. Its specificity is unknown. One end of the junction is discordant with germline, which a read error may explain. The rearrangement links TRBV7-7 to TRBJ2-5, with a tentative D call TRBD1 (7 bases). The sequencing sample was made of blood. The TCR sequence derives from a woman of 80 years or more in good health. CDR3 sequence reads: CASSLGGTVQETQYF. The CDR3 coding sequence is TGTGCTAGCAGCTTAGGCGGGACAGTCCAAGAGACCCAGTACTTC.